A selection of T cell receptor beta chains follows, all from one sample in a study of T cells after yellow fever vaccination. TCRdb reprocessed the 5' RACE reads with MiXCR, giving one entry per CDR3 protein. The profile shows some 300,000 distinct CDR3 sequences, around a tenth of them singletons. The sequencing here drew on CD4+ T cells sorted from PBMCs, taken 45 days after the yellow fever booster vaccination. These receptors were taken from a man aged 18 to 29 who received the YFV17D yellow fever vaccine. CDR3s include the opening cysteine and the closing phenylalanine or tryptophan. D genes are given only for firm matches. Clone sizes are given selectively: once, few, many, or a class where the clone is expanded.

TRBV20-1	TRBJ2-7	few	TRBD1	CSAREGTGGTGRYEQYF
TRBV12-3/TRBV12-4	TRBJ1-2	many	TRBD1	CASSLNRDSDGYTF
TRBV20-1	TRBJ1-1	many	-	CSARDRGRGLTEAFF
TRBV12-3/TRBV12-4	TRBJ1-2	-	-	CASSFEGYGYTF
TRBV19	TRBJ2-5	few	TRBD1	CASSQGTGGAETQYF
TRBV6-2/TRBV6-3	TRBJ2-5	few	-	CASARLRQETQYF
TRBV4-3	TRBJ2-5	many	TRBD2	CASSQEGLASETQYF
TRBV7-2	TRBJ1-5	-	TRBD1	CASSLKTGGNQPQHF
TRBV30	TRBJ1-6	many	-	CAWSNSYNSPLHF
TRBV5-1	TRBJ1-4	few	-	CASSFGSQGTEKLFF
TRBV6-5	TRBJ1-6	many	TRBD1	CASQQGAHGSPLHF
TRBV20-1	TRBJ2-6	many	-	CSAPTRSGANVLTF
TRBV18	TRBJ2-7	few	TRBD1	CASSPRTGALYEQYF
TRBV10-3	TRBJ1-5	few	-	CAISESDRRGQQPQHF
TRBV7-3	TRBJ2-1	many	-	CASSLRGGSYNEQFF
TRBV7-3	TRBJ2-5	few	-	CARTSSSGGFGETQYF
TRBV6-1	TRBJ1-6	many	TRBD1	CASTGQGNSPLHF
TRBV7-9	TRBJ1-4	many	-	CASSSFSGEKLFF
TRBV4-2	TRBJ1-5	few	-	CASSQGRLLSPQHF
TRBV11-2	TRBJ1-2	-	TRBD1	CASSASPGGSGYTF
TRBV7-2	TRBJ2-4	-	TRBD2	CASRQMTSGGERYF
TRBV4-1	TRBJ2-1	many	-	CASSHPRGGNRYNEQFF
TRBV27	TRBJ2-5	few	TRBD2	CATGLAGGATQYF